This is a list of T cell receptor beta chains from one sample in a study of cytomegalovirus exposure and HLA in healthy donors. Using immunoSEQ multiplex PCR, the repertoire was profiled, and TCRdb retains in-frame clones only, with some absent. This sample yields about 200,000 clones, of which approximately 86% are seen a single time; approximately 2% belongs to the top ten. Source material: PBMCs. The origin of the receptors is a woman aged 18-35 years in good health and CMV-seronegative. Both conserved end residues are part of each CDR3. The order of the fields is D gene, V gene, J gene, clone size, CDR3 DNA, CDR3 protein. The D gene is left open where the match is weak. Rows give clone size only sometimes, using once, few, many, or a class for an expanded clone.

d_gene: NA; v_gene: TRBV29-1; j_gene: TRBJ1-1; abundance: NA; CDR3nt: TGCAGCGTTGAAGAAGTCACTGAAACTTTCTTT; CDR3aa: CSVEEVTETFF
d_gene: TRBD1; v_gene: TRBV28; j_gene: TRBJ1-6; abundance: NA; CDR3nt: TGTGCCAGCATAGGGAGCGACAGGGGGAATTCACCCCTCCACTTT; CDR3aa: CASIGSDRGNSPLHF
d_gene: TRBD2; v_gene: TRBV7-9; j_gene: TRBJ2-2; abundance: NA; CDR3nt: TGTGCCAGCGAAATACTAGCGGGAGACCCCTACACCGGGGAGCTGTTTTTT; CDR3aa: CASEILAGDPYTGELFF
d_gene: TRBD2; v_gene: TRBV5-1; j_gene: TRBJ2-3; abundance: NA; CDR3nt: TGCGCCAGCAGCGGGGGACTAGCTGGTCCAGATACGCAGTATTTT; CDR3aa: CASSGGLAGPDTQYF
d_gene: NA; v_gene: TRBV9; j_gene: TRBJ1-1; abundance: NA; CDR3nt: TGTGCCAGCAGCCCCCCAGGGCGAGTGCCCCTTATCTTT; CDR3aa: CASSPPGRVPLIF
d_gene: NA; v_gene: TRBV28; j_gene: TRBJ2-7; abundance: NA; CDR3nt: TGTGCCAGCTATGGAGCGGCCCACTACGAGCAGTACTTC; CDR3aa: CASYGAAHYEQYF
d_gene: TRBD2; v_gene: TRBV9; j_gene: TRBJ2-7; abundance: once; CDR3nt: TGTGCCAGCAGCGTAAGAGCGGGGGGGCTCTACGAGCAGTACTTC; CDR3aa: CASSVRAGGLYEQYF
d_gene: TRBD2; v_gene: TRBV7-3; j_gene: TRBJ2-1; abundance: NA; CDR3nt: TGTGCCAGCAGCATTGTAGCGGGAAGGGGGAATGAGCAGTTCTTC; CDR3aa: CASSIVAGRGNEQFF
d_gene: NA; v_gene: TRBV28; j_gene: TRBJ2-7; abundance: NA; CDR3nt: TGTGCCAGCAGTTTTGGTTCGAGATACGAGCAGTACTTC; CDR3aa: CASSFGSRYEQYF
d_gene: TRBD1; v_gene: TRBV7-8; j_gene: TRBJ2-5; abundance: NA; CDR3nt: TGTGCCAGCATCCAGGACAGGGGGCACCAAGAGACCCAGTACTTC; CDR3aa: CASIQDRGHQETQYF
d_gene: TRBD1; v_gene: TRBV4-1; j_gene: TRBJ1-4; abundance: few; CDR3nt: TGCGCCAGCAGCCAAGAGTCCGGGACAGCCTTTGCAACTAATGAAAAACTGTTTTTT; CDR3aa: CASSQESGTAFATNEKLFF
d_gene: TRBD2; v_gene: TRBV5-1; j_gene: TRBJ2-7; abundance: NA; CDR3nt: TGCGCCAGCAGCTTGAGACTAGCGGGATCAGAGCAGTACTTC; CDR3aa: CASSLRLAGSEQYF
d_gene: NA; v_gene: TRBV27; j_gene: TRBJ2-1; abundance: NA; CDR3nt: TGTGCCAGCAGGGCAGGGTACAATGAGCAGTTCTTC; CDR3aa: CASRAGYNEQFF
d_gene: NA; v_gene: TRBV7-2; j_gene: TRBJ2-3; abundance: NA; CDR3nt: TGTGCCAGCAGCCCAGTGGGCACAAACACAGATACGCAGTATTTT; CDR3aa: CASSPVGTNTDTQYF
d_gene: NA; v_gene: TRBV7-3; j_gene: TRBJ2-1; abundance: few; CDR3nt: TGTGCCAGCAGCCCCTACGCAGGACATCCCGAGCAGTTCTTC; CDR3aa: CASSPYAGHPEQFF
d_gene: TRBD1; v_gene: TRBV6-4; j_gene: TRBJ2-3; abundance: NA; CDR3nt: TGTGCCAGCAGTGACTCGAACAGGGGGTCGACAGATACGCAGTATTTT; CDR3aa: CASSDSNRGSTDTQYF
d_gene: NA; v_gene: TRBV7-9; j_gene: TRBJ1-1; abundance: NA; CDR3nt: TGTGCCAGCAGCTTCCAGGGGAACACTGAAGCTTTCTTT; CDR3aa: CASSFQGNTEAFF
d_gene: NA; v_gene: TRBV6-6; j_gene: TRBJ1-1; abundance: NA; CDR3nt: TGTGCCAGCAGTTACTCGTCGAAGGACACCCTGGGAGCTTTCTTT; CDR3aa: CASSYSSKDTLGAFF
d_gene: NA; v_gene: TRBV5-1; j_gene: TRBJ2-1; abundance: NA; CDR3nt: TGCGCCAGCAGCCCGTCGACAGCCGCCTACAATGAGCAGTTCTTC; CDR3aa: CASSPSTAAYNEQFF
d_gene: NA; v_gene: TRBV9; j_gene: TRBJ2-2; abundance: NA; CDR3nt: TGTGCCAGCAGCGTAGACCCAGGAACCGGGGAGCTGTTTTTT; CDR3aa: CASSVDPGTGELFF
d_gene: TRBD1; v_gene: TRBV7-2; j_gene: TRBJ2-1; abundance: NA; CDR3nt: TGTGCCAGCAGCTTAGTGACGACAGGGGGCATGGGGCAGTTCTTC; CDR3aa: CASSLVTTGGMGQFF
d_gene: NA; v_gene: TRBV9; j_gene: TRBJ2-5; abundance: NA; CDR3nt: TGTGCCAGCAGCGAAAGGGGTGGACAAGAGACCCAGTACTTC; CDR3aa: CASSERGGQETQYF
d_gene: NA; v_gene: TRBV28; j_gene: TRBJ2-7; abundance: NA; CDR3nt: TGTGCCAGCAGTTTCCAAGGGGGAAGCGACGAGCAGTACTTC; CDR3aa: CASSFQGGSDEQYF
d_gene: NA; v_gene: TRBV28; j_gene: TRBJ2-3; abundance: NA; CDR3nt: TGTGCCAGCAGTTTCTCCTCCGGGACCGGACAGACGCAGTATTTT; CDR3aa: CASSFSSGTGQTQYF
d_gene: TRBD2; v_gene: TRBV7-9; j_gene: TRBJ2-3; abundance: few; CDR3nt: TGTGCCAGCAGCTGGGGGGGGACAGATACGCAGTATTTT; CDR3aa: CASSWGGTDTQYF
d_gene: TRBD2; v_gene: TRBV11-3; j_gene: TRBJ2-1; abundance: NA; CDR3nt: TGTGCCAGCAGCTTAGGACGGACTAGCGGTGGCTCCAATGAGCAGTTCTTC; CDR3aa: CASSLGRTSGGSNEQFF
d_gene: TRBD2; v_gene: TRBV11-3; j_gene: TRBJ2-7; abundance: NA; CDR3nt: TGTGCCAGCCGGGCGGGAGGTTCCTACGAGCAGTACTTC; CDR3aa: CASRAGGSYEQYF
d_gene: TRBD1; v_gene: TRBV7-8; j_gene: TRBJ2-1; abundance: NA; CDR3nt: TGTGCCAGCAGCCCACGGACAGGGATTCTGAGCAATGAGCAGTTCTTC; CDR3aa: CASSPRTGILSNEQFF
d_gene: NA; v_gene: TRBV19; j_gene: TRBJ2-2; abundance: NA; CDR3nt: TGTGCCAGTAGTAGTGGAGGGCGAGGCACCGGGGAGCTGTTTTTT; CDR3aa: CASSSGGRGTGELFF
d_gene: TRBD2; v_gene: TRBV9; j_gene: TRBJ2-5; abundance: NA; CDR3nt: TGTGCCAGCAGCCCTACCGGGGGGAATTACCAAGAGACCCAGTACTTC; CDR3aa: CASSPTGGNYQETQYF
d_gene: TRBD2; v_gene: TRBV11-3; j_gene: TRBJ2-3; abundance: NA; CDR3nt: TGTGCCAGCAGCGTGCTAGCGGGAGGAGCAGATACGCAGTATTTT; CDR3aa: CASSVLAGGADTQYF
d_gene: TRBD1; v_gene: TRBV13; j_gene: TRBJ2-7; abundance: NA; CDR3nt: TGTGCCAGCAGCTTAGGCCGAGGGGGCTTCTACGAGCAGTACTTC; CDR3aa: CASSLGRGGFYEQYF
d_gene: TRBD2; v_gene: TRBV28; j_gene: TRBJ2-3; abundance: few; CDR3nt: TGTGCCAGCAGTTTCCCGGGACTAGCGGGGGGGCGAGATACGCAGTATTTT; CDR3aa: CASSFPGLAGGRDTQYF
d_gene: NA; v_gene: TRBV7-2; j_gene: TRBJ1-5; abundance: NA; CDR3nt: TGTGCCAGCAGCTCCCCAAGGGGGGGGCAGAATCAGCCCCAGCATTTT; CDR3aa: CASSSPRGGQNQPQHF
d_gene: NA; v_gene: TRBV6-5; j_gene: TRBJ1-5; abundance: NA; CDR3nt: TGTGCCAGCAGTTACGACAGTACGAGCAATCAGCCCCAGCATTTT; CDR3aa: CASSYDSTSNQPQHF